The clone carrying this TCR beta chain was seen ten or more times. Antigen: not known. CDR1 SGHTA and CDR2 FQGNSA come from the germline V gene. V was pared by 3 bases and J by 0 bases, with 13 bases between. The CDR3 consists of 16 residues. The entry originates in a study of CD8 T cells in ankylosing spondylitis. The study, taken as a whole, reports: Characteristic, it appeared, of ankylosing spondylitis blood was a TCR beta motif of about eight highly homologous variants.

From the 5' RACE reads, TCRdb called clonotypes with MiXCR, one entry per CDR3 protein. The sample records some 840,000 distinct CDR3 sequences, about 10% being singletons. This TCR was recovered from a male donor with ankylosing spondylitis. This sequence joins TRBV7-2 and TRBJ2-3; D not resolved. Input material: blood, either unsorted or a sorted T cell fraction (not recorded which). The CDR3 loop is CASSFWASASTDTQYF. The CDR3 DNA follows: TGTGCCAGCAGCTTTTGGGCGAGTGCTAGCACAGATACGCAGTATTTT.